This T cell receptor beta chain is from a study of T cell repertoires in cytomegalovirus infection. This clonotype was picked up a small number of times. TCRdb called the reads again in MiXCR, with one record for every CDR3 protein. This sample carries some 160,000 distinct CDR3 sequences, approximately 17% of them seen once, and the ten largest clones take approximately 18%. The V gene's germline CDR1 is MNHNS and CDR2 SASEGT. J gave up 4 bases and V 6 bases, and 13 bases lay outside the gene matches. The CDR3 loop spans 18 amino acids. The sequence was collected from a human donor in good health (CMV status not recorded). Some clones in this sample may be carry-over from other donors' samples. The chain joins TRBV6-1 to TRBJ1-6; 9 bases line up with TRBD1. The source material was CD8+ T cells from PBMCs. The CDR3 is CASRPEAGTGTYNSPLHF. The DNA for the CDR3 is TGTGCCAGCAGACCAGAAGCCGGGACAGGGACTTATAATTCACCCCTCCACTTT.